This TCR beta chain was sequenced in a study of a mutant IDH1 vaccine in newly diagnosed glioma. Time point noted: week 5, during vaccination. Mutant IDH1 20-mer peptide, at 300 ug, made up each vaccine dose, with topical imiquimod. Profiling relied on immunoSEQ multiplex PCR, and the TCRdb table lists in-frame clones only, not all of them. The sample records 25,000 to 35,000 clones, approximately 88% being singletons. A note on this clone: Antigen: not known.

The germline V gene encodes CDR1 MNHNS and CDR2 SASEGT. V lost 5 bases and J lost 6; bases outside the gene matches: 8. This CDR3 contains 14 residues. The chain uses TRBV6-1 and TRBJ1-1, with 8 nucleotides matching TRBD1. The sequence came from a man in his late teens or twenties with glioma. The sample in question was PBMCs, obtained from a glioma patient whose treatment included an IDH1 peptide vaccine. CDR3 DNA: TGTGCCAGCAGTCGAATGCAGGGGGCCTCTGAAGCTTTCTTT. Translated: CASSRMQGASEAFF.